These 18 T cell receptor beta chains share one sample of origin, sequenced in a study of T cell clusters in autoimmune cytopenias. TRB amplification used approximately 250 ng of peripheral blood genomic DNA. TRB rearrangements were amplified by touch-down multiplex PCR with mixed TRB-A/B primers. TCRdb reprocessed the multiplex PCR reads and keeps a single row for each CDR3 protein, giving no DNA. The sample totals 9,000 to 13,000 distinct CDR3 sequences. These data were also filed under a second study, of T cell repertoires in aging, cancer and after chemotherapy.

What was sequenced was peripheral blood. These TCRs come from a human donor in good health.

The J gene is TRBJ2-5, the V gene TRBV18; TCRdb proposes TRBD2, but this gene call is untestable without DNA. CDR3 length: 17 amino acids. Germline V CDR1 and CDR2: KGHSH, LQKENI. CDR3 residues: CASSPLGPGGEQETQYF.

The rearrangement links TRBV12-3 or TRBV12-4 to TRBJ1-4. This CDR3 is built from 14 residues. CDR3 residues: CASSRAGSNEKLFF.

This clonotype is identified as medium-sized (0.01 to 0.1%) from frequency. The V call is TRBV19, the J call TRBJ2-6. Germline lookup yields CDR1 LNHDA and CDR2 SQIVND (reference sequence). The CDR3 covers 15 residues. The CDR3 reads CASSIVFSGANVLTF.

The chain links TRBV6-6 to TRBJ1-3; as DNA is missing, the TRBD1 call by TCRdb cannot be tested. The germline V gene encodes CDR1 MNHNY and CDR2 SVGAGI (reference sequence). This CDR3 region has 17 residues. This chain's CDR3 is CASSYLAGTSSGNTIYF.

The chain recombines TRBV11-1 with TRBJ2-5. The CDR3 extends over 11 amino acids. The germline CDR1 and CDR2 sequences are SGHAT and FQDESV (reference sequence). CDR3 loop: CASSLKETQYF.

CDR3 loop: CASSPLVGWKGNEQFF. J is TRBJ2-1 and V is TRBV12-3 or TRBV12-4; TCRdb's assignment of TRBD2 cannot be checked, as there is no DNA. This CDR3 contains 16 residues.

J is TRBJ2-3 and V is TRBV5-6; TCRdb's D call, TRBD1, is unchecked because there is no DNA. The CDR3 has 19 residues. Germline-derived CDR1 and CDR2 are SGHDT and YYEEEE. CDR3 loop: CASSWGTGRQARLTDTQYF. Full variable domain (missing parts from reference TRBV5-6 and TRBJ2-3): DAGVTQSPTHLIKTRGQQVTLRCSPKSGHDTVSWYQQALGQGPQFIFQYYEEEERQRGNFPDRFSGHQFPNYSSELNVNALLLGDSALYLCASSWGTGRQARLTDTQYFGPGTRLTVL.

This clonotype is deemed medium-sized by its frequency. The chain couples TRBV29-1 to TRBJ2-2; the D call of TRBD1 rests on TCRdb alone, since no DNA is present to check it. The CDR3 sequence is 12 residues long. The germline V gene has CDR1 SQVTM and CDR2 ANQGSEA. The CDR3: CSVTGRTGELFF.

CDR3 region: CASSLAGTGDTGELFF. The chain employs TRBV5-6 and TRBJ2-2; as DNA is missing, the TRBD1 call by TCRdb cannot be tested. This CDR3 contains 16 residues. Germline lookup yields CDR1 SGHDT and CDR2 YYEEEE.

The chain has TRBV27 and TRBJ1-6; without DNA, the TCRdb call of TRBD1 cannot be checked. The CDR3 consists of 19 residues. Germline CDR1 MNHEY, CDR2 SMNVEV (reference sequence). CDR3 loop: CASSLTRQGPSSYNSPLHF.

This CDR3 reads CASSFGGRKLDTQYF. This chain uses TRBV13 with TRBJ2-3; the TCRdb call, TRBD2, lacks DNA for checking. CDR1 is PRHDT, CDR2 FYEKMQ, per germline (reference sequence). The CDR3 has 15 amino acids. Together with reference TRBV13 and TRBJ2-3, the CDR3 gives the full variable domain: AAGVIQSPRHLIKEKRETATLKCYPIPRHDTVYWYQQGPGQDPQFLISFYEKMQSDKGSIPDRFSAQQFSDYHSELNMSSLELGDSALYFCASSFGGRKLDTQYFGPGTRLTVL.

V usage is TRBV11-1 and J usage is TRBJ1-1. This CDR3 is 14 amino acids long. Looked up from germline, CDR1 is SGHAT and CDR2 is FQDESV (reference sequence). CDR3 amino acids: CASSLQRGEVPAFF.

J is TRBJ2-5 and V is TRBV30. This CDR3 has 12 amino acids. Germline loops: CDR1 GTSNPN, CDR2 SVGIG (reference sequence). The CDR3 sequence is CAWSVIGETQYF. The full variable domain, its missing parts supplied by reference TRBV30 and TRBJ2-5, is SQTIHQWPATLVQPVGSPLSLECTVEGTSNPNLYWYRQAAGRGLQLLFYSVGIGQISSEVPQNLSASRPQDRQFILSSKKLLLSDSGFYLCAWSVIGETQYFGPGTRLLVL.

The chain employs TRBV13 and TRBJ2-1; TCRdb indicates TRBD2, and absent DNA this call remains unverified. This CDR3 region has 15 residues. Germline lookup yields CDR1 PRHDT and CDR2 FYEKMQ (reference sequence). This CDR3 reads CASSLVAGAANEQFF.

J is TRBJ1-4 and V is TRBV5-1; TCRdb's D call, TRBD1, is unchecked because there is no DNA. In germline, CDR1 is SGHRS, CDR2 YFSETQ. This CDR3 is 14 amino acids long. This CDR3 reads CASSSTSEGEKLFF.

This chain connects TRBV20-1 to TRBJ1-1; the TCRdb call, TRBD1, lacks DNA for checking. The V gene's germline CDR1 is DFQATT and CDR2 SNEGSKA (reference sequence). The CDR3 sequence is 14 residues long. This CDR3 reads CSARTGGPVTEAFF.

The chain is built from TRBV12-3 or TRBV12-4 and TRBJ2-3; the TRBD1 assignment by TCRdb is unverifiable without DNA. The CDR3 consists of 14 residues. The CDR3 sequence: CASSWTGGTDTQYF.

The CDR3 here is CASSPTGGWNYGYTF. The rearrangement uses TRBV27 and TRBJ1-2; TCRdb's D call, TRBD1, is unchecked because there is no DNA. CDR3 length: 15 residues. In germline, CDR1 is MNHEY, CDR2 SMNVEV (reference sequence).